This is a list of T cell receptor beta chains from one sample in a study of T cell clonotyping in hematopoietic cell transplantation. The table came from immunoSEQ multiplex PCR; TCRdb's copy has only in-frame clones and leaves some out. Of about 69,000 clones listed, roughly 94% were seen once; the top ten hold 1.6%. The specimen sequenced was peripheral blood mononuclear cells. The origin of the receptors is a man aged 50-59 years in good health. Some clones in this sample may be carry-over from other donors' samples. The CDR3 runs from the conserved cysteine through the conserved F or W. A D gene is named only where the DNA matches it firmly. Size is omitted from some rows. Given values are once, few, many or a class for expanded clones.

cdr3_aa cdr3_nt clone_size j_call v_call d_call
CASRSGTGHYTGELFF TGTGCCAGCAGGTCCGGGACGGGGCATTACACCGGGGAGCTGTTTTTT NA TRBJ2-2 TRBV2 NA
CASSEYRLDNNEQFF TGTGCCAGCAGTGAATATAGGCTGGATAACAATGAGCAGTTCTTC NA TRBJ2-1 TRBV25-1 NA
CASSGDRGYFYGYTF TGTGCCAGCAGCGGGGACAGGGGGTATTTCTATGGCTACACCTTC NA TRBJ1-2 TRBV5-4 TRBD1
CASRSKYNEQYF TGTGCCAGCAGGAGCAAATACAACGAGCAGTACTTC NA TRBJ2-7 TRBV28 NA
CATSRPIRQGAIQYF TGTGCCACCAGCAGACCGATCCGACAGGGTGCAATTCAGTACTTC NA TRBJ2-4 TRBV15 TRBD1
CASSWSGRGNNEQFF TGTGCCAGTAGTTGGAGCGGGAGGGGGAACAATGAGCAGTTCTTC NA TRBJ2-1 TRBV19 TRBD2
CASSWGQGGTGELFF TGTGCCAGCAGCTGGGGCCAGGGCGGCACCGGGGAGCTGTTTTTT NA TRBJ2-2 TRBV11-2 NA
CASTRTGVVDTEAFF TGTGCCAGCACAAGGACAGGGGTCGTCGACACTGAAGCTTTCTTT once TRBJ1-1 TRBV28 TRBD1
CASSEVAGLMEQYF TGTGCCAGCAGTGAAGTAGCGGGCCTGATGGAGCAGTACTTC NA TRBJ2-7 TRBV6-1 TRBD2
CAWVGGPVAFF TGTGCCTGGGTGGGGGGACCAGTAGCTTTCTTT NA TRBJ1-1 TRBV30 NA
CSVSDRDSNQPQHF TGCAGCGTTTCTGACAGAGATAGCAATCAGCCCCAGCATTTT once TRBJ1-5 TRBV29-1 NA
CATRGGGTEAFF TGTGCCACCAGGGGAGGGGGGACTGAAGCTTTCTTT NA TRBJ1-1 TRBV6-1 NA
CASSRIRDRRQPQHF TGTGCCAGCAGTAGAATCCGGGACAGACGACAGCCCCAGCATTTT once TRBJ1-5 TRBV28 TRBD1
CASSLFGQRSSPLHF TGTGCCAGCAGCTTGTTCGGACAGAGGAGTTCACCCCTCCACTTT few TRBJ1-6 TRBV5-5 NA
CAISLERREHNEQFF TGTGCCATCAGTCTCGAGCGGAGGGAACACAATGAGCAGTTCTTC NA TRBJ2-1 TRBV10-3 NA
CASRRRGVSEKLFF TGTGCCAGCAGACGCAGAGGGGTGAGTGAAAAACTGTTTTTT NA TRBJ1-4 TRBV28 NA
CASSQDRVPSYGYTF TGCGCCAGCAGCCAGGACAGGGTTCCTAGCTATGGCTACACCTTC NA TRBJ1-2 TRBV5-1 TRBD1
CASSDPGRNEQFF TGTGCCAGCAGTGACCCGGGAAGGAATGAGCAGTTCTTC NA TRBJ2-1 TRBV25-1 NA
CASSGTGGLFQPQHF TGTGCCAGCAGTGGGACAGGGGGATTATTTCAGCCCCAGCATTTT NA TRBJ1-5 TRBV2 TRBD1
CASKTAFGGKNIQYF TGTGCCAGCAAAACGGCCTTCGGGGGCAAAAACATTCAGTACTTC NA TRBJ2-4 TRBV6-5 NA
CASSPGGTVEAFF TGCGCCAGCAGCCCAGGGGGGACAGTTGAAGCTTTCTTT NA TRBJ1-1 TRBV5-1 TRBD1
CASSFRDRVDEQYF TGTGCCAGCAGCTTCCGGGACAGGGTCGACGAGCAGTACTTC NA TRBJ2-7 TRBV13 TRBD1
CASSERGLEKLFF TGTGCCAGCAGTGAGAGGGGTTTAGAAAAACTGTTTTTT NA TRBJ1-4 TRBV25-1 NA
CASSLKGNNSPLHF TGTGCCAGTAGTCTTAAGGGCAATAATTCACCCCTCCACTTT NA TRBJ1-6 TRBV19 NA
CASSLQGGQPQHF TGCGCCAGCAGCTTGCAGGGGGGTCAGCCCCAGCATTTT NA TRBJ1-5 TRBV5-1 TRBD1
CASGGRTYGYTF TGTGCCAGCGGGGGCAGAACTTATGGCTACACCTTC NA TRBJ1-2 TRBV7-2 NA
CATSRDRIPSPDTQYF TGTGCCACCAGCAGAGATAGAATTCCTAGCCCAGATACGCAGTATTTT NA TRBJ2-3 TRBV15 NA
CASRYGVGANVLTF TGTGCCAGTCGGTACGGGGTCGGGGCCAACGTCCTGACTTTC few TRBJ2-6 TRBV6-5 NA
CASSYSIGGGPYEQYF TGTGCCAGCAGTTATAGTATCGGCGGGGGTCCCTACGAGCAGTACTTC NA TRBJ2-7 TRBV28 TRBD2
CAWSGDRAGYGYTF TGTGCCTGGAGTGGGGACAGGGCGGGCTATGGCTACACCTTC NA TRBJ1-2 TRBV30 TRBD1
CASSTTGVLNTEAFF TGTGCCAGCAGCACGACAGGGGTGTTGAACACTGAAGCTTTCTTT NA TRBJ1-1 TRBV7-8 TRBD1
CASNQADSYEQYF TGTGCCAGCAACCAAGCAGACTCCTACGAGCAGTACTTC NA TRBJ2-7 TRBV6-1 NA
CASSGTGGAYIQYF TGTGCCAGCAGTGGGACAGGGGGCGCGTACATTCAGTACTTC NA TRBJ2-4 TRBV6-1 TRBD1
CASSEWLGTDTQYF TGTGCCAGCAGTGAATGGTTGGGGACAGATACGCAGTATTTT few TRBJ2-3 TRBV2 NA
CASSWGTGSAYNEQFF TGTGCCAGCAGCTGGGGGACAGGGTCGGCCTACAATGAGCAGTTCTTC once TRBJ2-1 TRBV5-4 TRBD1
CASSEFPRVLGGELFF TGTGCCAGCAGTGAATTCCCCCGGGTCCTGGGAGGGGAGCTGTTTTTT NA TRBJ2-2 TRBV6-1 NA
CASSERLGEWYF TGTGCCAGCAGTGAACGGTTGGGCGAGTGGTACTTC NA TRBJ2-7 TRBV6-1 NA
CASSPPGTGPPSGGYTF TGTGCCAGCAGTCCACCCGGGACAGGGCCCCCATCGGGGGGCTACACCTTC NA TRBJ1-2 TRBV14 TRBD1
CASSLNEGDEQFF TGTGCCAGCAGCTTAAATGAGGGCGATGAGCAGTTCTTC NA TRBJ2-1 TRBV7-3 NA
CASSLDRGFNEQYF TGTGCCAGCAGCTTGGACAGGGGTTTCAACGAGCAGTACTTC NA TRBJ2-7 TRBV5-6 TRBD1
CASSEAGTVYGYTF TGTGCCAGCAGTGAAGCCGGGACAGTATATGGCTACACCTTC NA TRBJ1-2 TRBV6-1 TRBD1
CASSQGQGLSSYEQYF TGTGCCAGCAGCCAAGGACAGGGCCTAAGCTCCTACGAGCAGTACTTC NA TRBJ2-7 TRBV4-2 TRBD1
CASSSTASNTGELFF TGTGCCAGCAGTTCGACAGCATCGAACACCGGGGAGCTGTTTTTT NA TRBJ2-2 TRBV27 NA
CASSLAFGGGNTEAFF TGTGCCAGCAGCTTAGCTTTCGGGGGTGGGAACACTGAAGCTTTCTTT NA TRBJ1-1 TRBV7-6 NA
CSVDTSYYGYTF TGCAGCGTTGATACAAGTTACTATGGCTACACCTTC NA TRBJ1-2 TRBV29-1 NA
CASSPTAYGGYTF TGTGCCAGCAGCCCTACAGCGTATGGGGGCTACACCTTC NA TRBJ1-2 TRBV25-1 NA
CASSPLPQDTEAFF TGTGCCAGCAGCCCGCTCCCGCAGGACACTGAAGCTTTCTTT NA TRBJ1-1 TRBV11-2 NA
CASSDSYNGNTIYF TGTGCCAGCAGTGACAGTTATAATGGAAACACCATATATTTT NA TRBJ1-3 TRBV6-1 NA
CASSTNRDTRYEQYF TGTGCCAGCAGTACCAACCGGGACACCCGCTACGAGCAGTACTTC NA TRBJ2-7 TRBV6-6 NA
CASSDGTGVRGKQFF TGTGCCAGTAGTGACGGGACAGGGGTACGTGGGAAGCAGTTCTTC NA TRBJ2-1 TRBV19 TRBD1
CASSQTERRAANTGELFF TGCGCCAGCAGCCAGACAGAACGCCGGGCCGCGAACACCGGGGAGCTGTTTTTT NA TRBJ2-2 TRBV5-1 NA
CASSPDSSSYNEQFF TGTGCCAGCAGTCCCGATTCAAGCTCCTACAATGAGCAGTTCTTC NA TRBJ2-1 TRBV5-4 NA
CASSPRQGAYEQYF TGCGCCAGCAGCCCCCGACAGGGGGCCTACGAGCAGTACTTC NA TRBJ2-7 TRBV4-3 TRBD1
CASTTGRRDTQYF TGTGCCAGCACCACCGGACGCAGGGATACGCAGTATTTT NA TRBJ2-3 TRBV6-5 NA
CAWSVSGGGDEAFF TGTGCCTGGAGTGTGTCGGGGGGCGGAGACGAAGCTTTCTTT NA TRBJ1-1 TRBV30 NA
CASSAADRVAGGYTF TGCGCCAGCAGCGCGGCGGACAGGGTCGCCGGTGGCTACACCTTC NA TRBJ1-2 TRBV5-1 TRBD1
CASSLGGGGNQPQHF TGTGCCAGCAGCTTAGGGGGAGGGGGCAATCAGCCCCAGCATTTT NA TRBJ1-5 TRBV7-8 NA
CSASPAPYSNQPQHF TGCAGCGCAAGCCCTGCACCCTATAGCAATCAGCCCCAGCATTTT NA TRBJ1-5 TRBV29-1 NA